This is a list of T cell receptor beta chains from one sample in a study of regulatory T cells in long-lasting Graves disease. TCRdb re-analysed the multiplex PCR reads in MiXCR, keeping a single row per CDR3 protein. The sample has about 320,000 distinct CDR3 sequences; 15% to 20% are singletons. This sample comprised peripheral blood mononuclear cells (PBMCs), obtained at new diagnosis, from a patient treated with antithyroid drugs. These receptor sequences come from a female donor with Graves disease. The CDR3 runs from the conserved cysteine through the conserved F or W. Each record gives: clone size, V gene, D gene, J gene, CDR3 protein, CDR3 DNA. A D gene is named only where the DNA matches it firmly. Part of the rows lack a size; the others show once, few, many or a class for expanded clones.

size: many
V: TRBV7-3
D: TRBD2
J: TRBJ2-3
CDR3: CASSLILAGGTDTQYF
DNA: TGTGCCAGCAGCTTAATACTAGCGGGAGGCACAGATACGCAGTATTTT

size: -
V: TRBV7-2
D: TRBD2
J: TRBJ2-3
CDR3: CASSPTPSGRLSDTQYF
DNA: TGTGCCAGCAGCCCCACCCCCAGCGGGAGACTGTCAGATACGCAGTATTTT

size: many
V: TRBV10-3
D: -
J: TRBJ2-1
CDR3: CAISESLWGEQFF
DNA: TGTGCCATCAGTGAGTCTTTATGGGGGGAGCAGTTCTTC

size: many
V: TRBV28
D: -
J: TRBJ2-4
CDR3: CASSFRGSKNIQYF
DNA: TGTGCCAGCAGTTTCCGGGGGTCCAAAAACATTCAGTACTTC

size: many
V: TRBV2
D: TRBD1
J: TRBJ1-1
CDR3: CASSPRGAAIRTEAFF
DNA: TGTGCCAGCAGTCCCAGGGGGGCAGCAATTAGAACTGAAGCTTTCTTT

size: many
V: TRBV12-3/TRBV12-4
D: TRBD2
J: TRBJ2-7
CDR3: CASSSRTSGSIYEQYF
DNA: TGTGCCAGCAGTTCTCGGACTAGCGGGAGCATTTACGAGCAGTACTTC

size: many
V: TRBV19
D: -
J: TRBJ1-3
CDR3: CASSHLQRGSGNTIYF
DNA: TGTGCCAGTAGTCACCTCCAACGCGGCTCTGGAAACACCATATATTTT

size: many
V: TRBV20-1
D: -
J: TRBJ2-4
CDR3: CSANLNQAKNIQYF
DNA: TGCAGTGCTAATCTAAACCAAGCCAAAAACATTCAGTACTTC

size: -
V: TRBV5-6
D: -
J: TRBJ2-3
CDR3: CASSFSFAGWDPATDTQYF
DNA: TGTGCCAGCAGCTTTTCCTTCGCCGGCTGGGACCCCGCGACAGATACGCAGTATTTT

size: -
V: TRBV19
D: TRBD1
J: TRBJ2-1
CDR3: CASSMDRVNEQFF
DNA: TGTGCCAGTAGTATGGACAGGGTCAATGAGCAGTTCTTC

size: -
V: TRBV24-1
D: -
J: TRBJ2-2
CDR3: CATSDPSAGELFF
DNA: TGTGCCACCAGTGATCCCTCTGCCGGGGAGCTGTTTTTT

size: many
V: TRBV6-1
D: -
J: TRBJ2-2
CDR3: CASSPTLENGELFF
DNA: TGTGCCAGCAGCCCCACCCTCGAGAACGGGGAGCTGTTTTTT

size: -
V: TRBV19
D: -
J: TRBJ1-3
CDR3: CASTSDSGNTIYF
DNA: TGTGCCAGTACATCCGACTCTGGAAACACCATATATTTT

size: many
V: TRBV7-8
D: -
J: TRBJ2-3
CDR3: CASSLALTGGIPDTQYF
DNA: TGTGCCAGCAGCTTAGCGCTAACGGGCGGGATCCCAGATACGCAGTATTTT

size: many
V: TRBV27
D: TRBD2
J: TRBJ2-7
CDR3: CASRGGTTQYEQYF
DNA: TGTGCCAGCCGCGGGGGGACTACCCAATACGAGCAGTACTTC

size: many
V: TRBV7-8
D: TRBD2
J: TRBJ2-5
CDR3: CASSPPGLLETQYF
DNA: TGTGCCAGCAGCCCACCGGGACTATTAGAGACCCAGTACTTC

size: many
V: TRBV15
D: TRBD1
J: TRBJ2-5
CDR3: CATSDRVWETQYF
DNA: TGTGCCACCAGCGACAGGGTATGGGAGACCCAGTACTTC

size: many
V: TRBV7-8
D: TRBD1
J: TRBJ1-1
CDR3: CASSLTGAIEAFF
DNA: TGTGCCAGCAGCTTAACAGGGGCTATTGAAGCTTTCTTT

size: few
V: TRBV4-1
D: -
J: TRBJ2-2
CDR3: CASSRVIGTGELFF
DNA: TGCGCCAGCAGCCGAGTAATAGGGACCGGGGAGCTGTTTTTT

size: many
V: TRBV6-1
D: -
J: TRBJ2-3
CDR3: CASTAADTQYF
DNA: TGTGCCAGCACCGCGGCAGATACGCAGTATTTT

size: -
V: TRBV11-3
D: TRBD1
J: TRBJ2-1
CDR3: CASSLEDRGQYNEQFF
DNA: TGTGCCAGCAGCTTAGAGGACAGGGGGCAATACAATGAGCAGTTCTTC

size: many
V: TRBV12-3/TRBV12-4
D: -
J: TRBJ2-1
CDR3: CASSLQVSYNEQFF
DNA: TGTGCCAGCAGTTTACAAGTTTCCTACAATGAGCAGTTCTTC

size: -
V: TRBV5-6
D: TRBD1
J: TRBJ2-7
CDR3: CASRVETGVLEQYF
DNA: TGTGCCAGCAGAGTTGAGACAGGGGTCCTCGAGCAGTACTTC